These 16 T cell receptor beta chains share one sample of origin, sequenced in a study of blood T cell repertoires in COVID-19. TCRdb's copy holds only in-frame clones and misses some; the assay was immunoSEQ multiplex PCR. The sample gives 55,000 to 75,000 clones, 65% to 90% of which show up once; roughly 16% is in the top ten. Sequenced: peripheral blood. Receptors originate from a man of 80 years or more with active COVID-19.

This chain links TRBV7-9 with TRBJ1-6, with 7 bases identical to TRBD1. The CDR3 spans 15 residues. The J segment lost 7 bases and the V segment lost 11 bases, leaving 14 bases of the junction unmatched. The V gene's germline CDR1 is SEHNR and CDR2 FQNEAQ (reference sequence). In nucleotides, the CDR3 is TGTGCCGTCGACAGGGCGGTGGGCCTCAATTCACCCCTCCACTTT. It specifies CAVDRAVGLNSPLHF.

The chain links TRBV15 to TRBJ2-7; 13 bases agree with TRBD2. The CDR3 contains 17 residues. With V trimmed by 3 bases and J by 3 bases, 8 bases remained unmatched. Per the germline V gene, CDR1 is LNHNV and CDR2 is YYDKDF (reference sequence). The DNA for the CDR3 is TGTGCCACCAGCAGGACCGCCGGGACTAGCGGGATCTACGAGCAGTACTTC. This sequence encodes CATSRTAGTSGIYEQYF.

The chain uses TRBV7-2 and TRBJ2-3, with 9 bases lining up with TRBD2. The CDR3 length is 13 residues. Germline V lookup: CDR1 SGHTA, CDR2 FQGNSA. The V gene end was trimmed by 4 bases and the J gene end by 6 bases; junction bases not matched to a gene: 2. CDR3 nucleotides: TGTGCCAGCAGCTCTGGGACTAGCGATACGCAGTATTTT. This codes for CASSSGTSDTQYF.

The chain links TRBV3-1 (or the pseudogene TRBV3-2) to TRBJ2-7; D possibly corresponds to TRBD2 (5 bases). From germline, CDR1 is LGHDT and CDR2 YNNKEL (reference sequence). CDR3 size: 14 residues. V was cut by 4 bases and J by 3 bases, with 13 bases left in between. CDR3 bases: TGTGCCAGCAGCCCCCCGGGGATCGTCTACGAGCAGTACTTC. Translated, it gives CASSPPGIVYEQYF.

This chain connects TRBV4-3 to TRBJ2-7; tentative D call: TRBD1 (5 bases). The V gene's germline CDR1 is LGHNA and CDR2 YSLEER. The CDR3 is made up of 13 amino acids. V lost 2 bases, J lost 6 bases, and 11 bases lay in between. The CDR3 region has the DNA TGCGCCAGCAGCCAATTAATAGGGGTCGAGCAGTACTTC. Protein: CASSQLIGVEQYF.

The CDR3 loop reads CASSYPIGRASNQPQHF. CDR3 in DNA: TGTGCCAGCAGCTACCCAATTGGGCGGGCTAGCAATCAGCCCCAGCATTTT. The rearrangement joins TRBV11-2 to TRBJ1-5; no reliable D call. Germline assignment: CDR1 SGHAT and CDR2 FQNNGV. V lost 4 bases to trimming and J lost 0 bases, with 16 bases between them. This CDR3 spans 17 amino acids.

The chain joins TRBV15 to TRBJ2-1; TRBD1 aligns across 9 bases. The length of the CDR3 is 16 residues. Germline V gene sequence: CDR1 LNHNV, CDR2 YYDKDF (reference sequence). V lost 5 bases to trimming and J lost 10 bases; unmatched junction nucleotides: 15. CDR3: CATSLLTGTGRNEQFF. The DNA of the CDR3 is TGTGCCACCAGCCTTCTGACCGGGACAGGGCGGAACGAGCAGTTCTTC. Combining the CDR3 with reference TRBV15 and TRBJ2-1 gives the whole variable domain DAMVIQNPRYQVTQFGKPVTLSCSQTLNHNVMYWYQQKSSQAPKLLFHYYDKDFNNEADTPDNFQSRRPNTSFCFLDIRSPGLGDTAMYLCATSLLTGTGRNEQFFGPGTRLTVL.

This sequence joins TRBV18 and TRBJ1-1; the D is unclear. Germline loops: CDR1 KGHSH, CDR2 LQKENI. The V gene lost 0 bases and the J gene lost 2 bases, with 10 bases spanning the gap. The CDR3 spans 15 residues. The CDR3 DNA reads TGTGCCAGCTCACCACCCGAGACGGGAAACACTGAAGCTTTCTTT. Translation gives CASSPPETGNTEAFF. Based on the CDR3 plus reference TRBV18 and TRBJ1-1, the full variable domain is NAGVMQNPRHLVRRRGQEARLRCSPMKGHSHVYWYRQLPEEGLKFMVYLQKENIIDESGMPKERFSAEFPKEGPSILRIQQVVRGDSAAYFCASSPPETGNTEAFFGQGTRLTVV.

The CDR3 is CASSSGSQHF. The CDR3 DNA reads TGTGCCAGCAGTTCGGGGTCCCAGCATTTT. The V gene is TRBV6-5, the J gene TRBJ1-5; D is undetermined. Trimming took off 4 bases at V and 11 bases at J, with 6 bases between the two ends. Germline V gene lookup returns CDR1 MNHEY and CDR2 SVGAGI. The CDR3 spans 10 residues.

This clone came up many times. V is TRBV27 and J is TRBJ2-7; D gene uncertain. CDR1 and CDR2 from the germline V gene are MNHEY and SMNVEV (reference sequence). This CDR3 has 13 residues. Trimming stripped 3 bases from V and 3 bases from J, with 9 bases between. The CDR3 region has the DNA TGTGCCAGCAGTTTTAATCCGGGCTACGAGCAGTACTTC. Protein product: CASSFNPGYEQYF.

The chain is built from TRBV4-2 and TRBJ1-1; D may be TRBD1 (5 bases). V was shortened by 1 base and J by 7 bases, with 7 bases between the two germline ends. The CDR3 spans 12 residues. Germline-derived CDR1 and CDR2 are LGHNA and YNFKEQ. The CDR3 DNA follows: TGTGCCAGCAGCCAAGCAAGGGGTGAAGCTTTCTTT. This encodes CASSQARGEAFF.

This clone was observed a few times. This chain joins TRBV15 and TRBJ2-1; 15 bases fit TRBD2. The CDR3 sequence is 16 residues long. CDR1 is LNHNV, CDR2 YYDKDF, per germline (reference sequence). The V gene end was trimmed by 5 bases and the J gene end by 6 bases; junction bases not matched to a gene: 5. The CDR3 nucleotides read TGTGCCACCAGCCGACGGACTAGCGGGGGGGCCAATGAGCAGTTCTTC. Its translation is CATSRRTSGGANEQFF.

The chain has TRBV5-1 and TRBJ1-5; perhaps TRBD1 as D (5 bases). The CDR3 totals 14 residues. Between the trimmed V and J ends, which lost 5 bases and 5 bases, there was a span of 14 bases. Germline V gives CDR1 SGHRS, CDR2 YFSETQ. The CDR3: CASRAGLLDQPQHF. The DNA for the CDR3 is TGCGCCAGCAGGGCGGGACTTTTGGATCAGCCCCAGCATTTT.

The chain uses TRBV5-6 and TRBJ2-5, with TRBD1 as a possible D gene (5 bases). Germline CDR1 is SGHDT and CDR2 is YYEEEE. V shed 4 bases and J shed 1 base, with 17 bases lying between them. The CDR3 contains 16 residues. In DNA, the CDR3 is TGTGCCAGCAGCGCGACAGTAGGATATCCCCAAGAGACCCAGTACTTC. Residues: CASSATVGYPQETQYF.

This sequence joins TRBV4-1 and TRBJ2-1, with TRBD1 matching over 8 bases. V lost 0 bases, J lost 5 bases, and 6 bases stayed unmatched. In germline, CDR1 is MGHRA, CDR2 YSYEKL. This CDR3 has 16 residues. The CDR3: CASSQEARTGNNEQFF. The CDR3 DNA sequence: TGCGCCAGCAGCCAAGAGGCTCGGACAGGGAACAATGAGCAGTTCTTC.

The V call is TRBV29-1, the J call TRBJ2-1, with TRBD1 matching over 10 bases. The V segment lost 0 bases and the J segment 6 bases; nucleotides outside the gene matches: 5. This CDR3 spans 15 amino acids. Germline lookup yields CDR1 SQVTM and CDR2 ANQGSEA. DNA for the CDR3: TGCAGCGTTGAAGAAGGGACAGGGGTTCTCAATGAGCAGTTCTTC. Residues: CSVEEGTGVLNEQFF.